A single sample gave rise to the 14 T cell receptor beta chains below, sequenced in a study of cytomegalovirus exposure and HLA in healthy donors. Method: immunoSEQ multiplex PCR; TCRdb's copy keeps in-frame clones and lacks some. The data contain roughly 62,000 clones, roughly nine tenths of them singletons. The sample comprised PBMCs. All receptors come from a woman in her 30s in good health and CMV-seronegative.

This chain links TRBV5-1 with TRBJ2-3, with 12 bases fitting TRBD2. V lost 5 bases and J lost 5; bases outside the gene matches: 6. CDR1 is SGHRS, CDR2 YFSETQ, per germline. The CDR3 length is 15 residues. CDR3 nucleotide sequence: TGCGCCAGCAGACCTAGCGGGAGGGGAGTAGATACGCAGTATTTT. This encodes CASRPSGRGVDTQYF.

The chain uses TRBV29-1 and TRBJ2-7; 7 bases are shared with TRBD1. From germline, CDR1 is SQVTM and CDR2 ANQGSEA. The CDR3 loop spans 16 amino acids. The V and J ends lost 6 bases and 7 bases, in that order; junction bases with no gene match: 21. Written as DNA, the CDR3 is TGCAGCGTCTCCATAGGTCCCACAGGGGTCTTACGGGAGCAGTACTTC. Its translation: CSVSIGPTGVLREQYF.

The V and J genes are TRBV29-1 and TRBJ1-2; tentatively, D is TRBD1 (6 bases). This CDR3 region has 13 residues. Germline V gene sequence: CDR1 SQVTM, CDR2 ANQGSEA. With 6 bases removed from V and 2 bases from J, the gap between germline ends came to 13 bases. CDR3 nucleotides: TGCAGCGTGACCAGGGGAGGGAACTATGGCTACACCTTC. Its protein product is CSVTRGGNYGYTF.

The rearrangement uses TRBV7-9 and TRBJ2-5, with 8 positions matching TRBD2. J lost 1 base, V lost 4 bases, and 5 bases had no gene match. CDR3 length: 15 amino acids. The germline V gene encodes CDR1 SEHNR and CDR2 FQNEAQ (reference sequence). DNA of the CDR3: TGTGCCAGCAGCTCCGATAGCGGGGCCCAAGAGACCCAGTACTTC. Protein sequence: CASSSDSGAQETQYF.

The chain links TRBV11-2 to TRBJ2-1; possibly TRBD2 for D (7 bases). The germline V and J ends were trimmed by 5 bases and 7 bases, with 27 bases remaining between them. There are 18 residues in the CDR3. Germline assignment: CDR1 SGHAT and CDR2 FQNNGV. CDR3 region: CASSTRGGTSLVLNEQFF. CDR3 in DNA: TGTGCCAGCAGCACTAGGGGGGGTACTAGTTTGGTGTTGAATGAGCAGTTCTTC.

V is TRBV19 and J is TRBJ2-6; D possibly corresponds to TRBD2 (6 bases). The CDR3 totals 15 residues. Deletions cut 4 bases from V and 4 bases from J, with 11 bases between. CDR1 is LNHDA, CDR2 SQIVND, per germline (reference sequence). CDR3 in DNA: TGTGCCAGTAGTACCGGGACTTTGGGGGCCAACGTCCTGACTTTC. Its translation: CASSTGTLGANVLTF.

The V call is TRBV27, the J call TRBJ2-1; the match to TRBD2 covers 10 bases. CDR3 length equals 16 residues. Looked up from germline, CDR1 is MNHEY and CDR2 is SMNVEV (reference sequence). The V and J ends lost 5 bases and 6 bases, in that order; junction bases with no gene match: 10. Here the CDR3 DNA reads TGTGCCAGCAGTAGGGCAGCGGGAGGGCCAACCAATGAGCAGTTCTTC. Translating it yields CASSRAAGGPTNEQFF.

The chain employs TRBV6-4 and TRBJ2-3; 12 bases are a match to TRBD2. The V gene's germline CDR1 is MRHNA and CDR2 SNTAGT. CDR3 length: 15 residues. The junction had 0 bases not matched to a gene; V was cut back by 2 bases and J by 3 bases. CDR3 protein: CASSDGTSGTDTQYF. In DNA, the CDR3 is TGTGCCAGCAGTGACGGGACTAGCGGGACAGATACGCAGTATTTT.

V gene TRBV27 combines with J gene TRBJ2-6; TRBD2 aligns across 8 bases. Unmatched junction bases numbered 12, after V lost 5 bases and J lost 3 bases. In germline, CDR1 is MNHEY, CDR2 SMNVEV (reference sequence). The CDR3 spans 18 residues. CDR3 in amino acids: CASSPFGLAMGGANVLTF. For the CDR3, the DNA is TGTGCCAGCAGTCCCTTTGGACTAGCAATGGGTGGGGCCAACGTCCTGACTTTC.

The genes are TRBV27 and TRBJ2-3; 7 bases fit TRBD2. The ends lost 4 bases at V and 1 base at J; junction bases unmatched: 5. Germline values: CDR1 MNHEY, CDR2 SMNVEV (reference sequence). The CDR3 covers 15 residues. The DNA of the CDR3 is TGTGCCAGCAGTTCGGACACTAGCGGCACAGATACGCAGTATTTT. Translation: CASSSDTSGTDTQYF.

V gene TRBV27 combines with J gene TRBJ2-5, with D maybe TRBD1 (5 bases). CDR1 is MNHEY and CDR2 is SMNVEV in the germline V gene (reference sequence). This CDR3 is built from 14 residues. The V end was cut by 5 bases, the J end by 2 bases, with 12 bases between. The CDR3 sequence: CASSPWGAQETQYF. CDR3 sequence (DNA): TGTGCCAGCAGTCCCTGGGGCGCACAAGAGACCCAGTACTTC.

The chain couples TRBV7-8 to TRBJ2-1; the D gene is possibly TRBD2 (6 bases). Trimming took 3 bases from V and 5 from J, leaving 11 bases between them. This CDR3 region has 14 residues. Per the germline V gene, CDR1 is SGHVS and CDR2 is FQNEAQ. In DNA form, the CDR3 reads TGTGCCAGCAGCTTTGGGACTTCCAACAATGAGCAGTTCTTC. This translates into CASSFGTSNNEQFF. The entire variable domain, with the rest obtained from reference TRBV7-8 and TRBJ2-1, is as follows: GAGVSQSPRYKVAKRGQDVALRCDPISGHVSLFWYQQALGQGPEFLTYFQNEAQLDKSGLPSDRFFAERPEGSVSTLKIQRTQQEDSAVYLCASSFGTSNNEQFFGPGTRLTVL.

The rearrangement links TRBV6-5 to TRBJ2-7; 7 bases align to TRBD1. Germline loops: CDR1 MNHEY, CDR2 SVGAGI. V shed 5 bases and J 3 bases; nucleotides not matched to a gene: 10. The CDR3 consists of 15 residues. The CDR3 loop reads CASSRSLRDSYEQYF. The CDR3 DNA follows: TGTGCCAGCAGTCGCTCCCTCCGGGACAGCTACGAGCAGTACTTC.

The chain is built from TRBV2 and TRBJ2-3; a weak D match, TRBD1 (6 bases). CDR1 SNHLY and CDR2 FYNNEI come from the germline V gene. This CDR3 region has 14 residues. Trimming stripped 6 bases from V and 6 bases from J, with 16 bases between. The CDR3 spells CASRGLTGFDTQYF. For the CDR3, the DNA is TGTGCCAGCAGAGGCCTAACAGGGTTCGATACGCAGTATTTT.